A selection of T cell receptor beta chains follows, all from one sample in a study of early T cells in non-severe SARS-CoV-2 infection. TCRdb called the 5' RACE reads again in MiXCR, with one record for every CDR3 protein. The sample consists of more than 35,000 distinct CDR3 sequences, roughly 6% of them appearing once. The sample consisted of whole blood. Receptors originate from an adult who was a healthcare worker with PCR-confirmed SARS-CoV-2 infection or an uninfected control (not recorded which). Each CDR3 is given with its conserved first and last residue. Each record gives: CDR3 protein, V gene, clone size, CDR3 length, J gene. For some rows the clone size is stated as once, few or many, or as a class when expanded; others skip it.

CDR3aa: CASSLRSNQPQHF
v_gene: TRBV18
abundance: few
len: 13
j_gene: TRBJ1-5

CDR3aa: CASSLGQTDTDTQYF
v_gene: TRBV5-1
abundance: many
len: 15
j_gene: TRBJ2-3

CDR3aa: CASSFPPHEQFF
v_gene: TRBV12-3/TRBV12-4
abundance: NA
len: 12
j_gene: TRBJ2-1

CDR3aa: CASSTPGQGGNTIYF
v_gene: TRBV6-6
abundance: many
len: 15
j_gene: TRBJ1-3

CDR3aa: CASSVRFGDTDTQYF
v_gene: TRBV11-2
abundance: few
len: 15
j_gene: TRBJ2-3

CDR3aa: CASSQVSRGNTIYF
v_gene: TRBV14
abundance: few
len: 14
j_gene: TRBJ1-3

CDR3aa: CASSDSPGGIRGNSPLHF
v_gene: TRBV6-4
abundance: many
len: 18
j_gene: TRBJ1-6

CDR3aa: CASSATPGKNIQYF
v_gene: TRBV2
abundance: many
len: 14
j_gene: TRBJ2-4

CDR3aa: CASSPAVVRGTDTQYF
v_gene: TRBV7-8
abundance: NA
len: 16
j_gene: TRBJ2-3

CDR3aa: CSATTAGPNQPQHF
v_gene: TRBV20-1
abundance: NA
len: 14
j_gene: TRBJ1-5

CDR3aa: CASGTGNNEQFF
v_gene: TRBV5-1
abundance: few
len: 12
j_gene: TRBJ2-1

CDR3aa: CASSPGTGGYNEQFF
v_gene: TRBV13
abundance: many
len: 15
j_gene: TRBJ2-1

CDR3aa: CASSLGANVLTF
v_gene: TRBV3-1
abundance: NA
len: 12
j_gene: TRBJ2-6

CDR3aa: CASMVGQGLGELFF
v_gene: TRBV19
abundance: NA
len: 14
j_gene: TRBJ2-2

CDR3aa: CASSRAKETRDTQYF
v_gene: TRBV6-2/TRBV6-3
abundance: NA
len: 15
j_gene: TRBJ2-3

CDR3aa: CASSLGTGEHSGNTIYF
v_gene: TRBV13
abundance: few
len: 17
j_gene: TRBJ1-3

CDR3aa: CASTTQGIKQYF
v_gene: TRBV12-3/TRBV12-4
abundance: many
len: 12
j_gene: TRBJ2-3

CDR3aa: CASSSLTSAYNEQFF
v_gene: TRBV7-9
abundance: NA
len: 15
j_gene: TRBJ2-1

CDR3aa: CASRGLESEQFF
v_gene: TRBV28
abundance: few
len: 12
j_gene: TRBJ2-1

CDR3aa: CASSSLGLAGVYEQYF
v_gene: TRBV7-9
abundance: many
len: 16
j_gene: TRBJ2-7

CDR3aa: CASSPRGLADANEQFF
v_gene: TRBV18
abundance: NA
len: 16
j_gene: TRBJ2-1

CDR3aa: CASSLQWEVTDTQYF
v_gene: TRBV7-2
abundance: few
len: 15
j_gene: TRBJ2-3

CDR3aa: CASSEEVGPSYTF
v_gene: TRBV10-2
abundance: many
len: 13
j_gene: TRBJ1-2

CDR3aa: CASSLGGWDEQYF
v_gene: TRBV28
abundance: NA
len: 13
j_gene: TRBJ2-7

CDR3aa: CASTNGQGGSTEAFF
v_gene: TRBV11-2
abundance: NA
len: 15
j_gene: TRBJ1-1

CDR3aa: CASRMTGGLSYEQYF
v_gene: TRBV12-3/TRBV12-4
abundance: many
len: 15
j_gene: TRBJ2-7

CDR3aa: CASSQLDSYEQYF
v_gene: TRBV4-1
abundance: NA
len: 13
j_gene: TRBJ2-7

CDR3aa: CASSLSQAGLDPREQYF
v_gene: TRBV11-2
abundance: NA
len: 17
j_gene: TRBJ2-7

CDR3aa: CASLASKSGSYNEQFF
v_gene: TRBV27
abundance: many
len: 16
j_gene: TRBJ2-1

CDR3aa: CASSVNLGAITYEQYF
v_gene: TRBV2
abundance: NA
len: 16
j_gene: TRBJ2-7

CDR3aa: CASSLVVYERNEQYF
v_gene: TRBV11-2
abundance: NA
len: 15
j_gene: TRBJ2-7

CDR3aa: CASSVVGTEEGDTQYF
v_gene: TRBV9
abundance: NA
len: 16
j_gene: TRBJ2-3

CDR3aa: CASSPTRGRYNEQFF
v_gene: TRBV6-5
abundance: NA
len: 15
j_gene: TRBJ2-1

CDR3aa: CASSPPGEVIYGYTF
v_gene: TRBV18
abundance: few
len: 15
j_gene: TRBJ1-2

CDR3aa: CASSLSRNYEQYF
v_gene: TRBV5-5
abundance: few
len: 13
j_gene: TRBJ2-7

CDR3aa: CSVEAPGGTDTQYF
v_gene: TRBV29-1
abundance: few
len: 14
j_gene: TRBJ2-3

CDR3aa: CASKLAMGTYEQYF
v_gene: TRBV28
abundance: many
len: 14
j_gene: TRBJ2-7

CDR3aa: CASSLSPRYGYTF
v_gene: TRBV28
abundance: NA
len: 13
j_gene: TRBJ1-2

CDR3aa: CASSLEGAIGYTF
v_gene: TRBV5-4
abundance: many
len: 13
j_gene: TRBJ1-2

CDR3aa: CASGIQGTFSPLHF
v_gene: TRBV27
abundance: NA
len: 14
j_gene: TRBJ1-6

CDR3aa: CSAPNPPEQYF
v_gene: TRBV20-1
abundance: many
len: 11
j_gene: TRBJ2-7

CDR3aa: CASSGGGSTYNEQFF
v_gene: TRBV10-1
abundance: many
len: 15
j_gene: TRBJ2-1

CDR3aa: CASSPQGSDTEAFF
v_gene: TRBV18
abundance: few
len: 14
j_gene: TRBJ1-1

CDR3aa: CASSLTELRGNSPLHF
v_gene: TRBV5-1
abundance: many
len: 16
j_gene: TRBJ1-6

CDR3aa: CASSLRTDHEQYF
v_gene: TRBV12-3/TRBV12-4
abundance: many
len: 13
j_gene: TRBJ2-7

CDR3aa: CASRNPTDTQYF
v_gene: TRBV6-1
abundance: many
len: 12
j_gene: TRBJ2-3

CDR3aa: CASSRRDIFTDTQYF
v_gene: TRBV5-6
abundance: NA
len: 15
j_gene: TRBJ2-3

CDR3aa: CASSPSSGSGTDTQYF
v_gene: TRBV18
abundance: many
len: 16
j_gene: TRBJ2-3

CDR3aa: CASSLALAAYEQYF
v_gene: TRBV7-2
abundance: NA
len: 14
j_gene: TRBJ2-7

CDR3aa: CASSSLRTETGELFF
v_gene: TRBV6-2/TRBV6-3
abundance: few
len: 15
j_gene: TRBJ2-2

CDR3aa: CASSPLQGRNYGYTF
v_gene: TRBV11-2
abundance: NA
len: 15
j_gene: TRBJ1-2

CDR3aa: CASSPLAGIGGNEQFF
v_gene: TRBV3-1
abundance: NA
len: 16
j_gene: TRBJ2-1

CDR3aa: CASSFASGSTDTQYF
v_gene: TRBV7-2
abundance: many
len: 15
j_gene: TRBJ2-3

CDR3aa: CASSYSNKPTDTQYF
v_gene: TRBV6-2/TRBV6-3
abundance: many
len: 15
j_gene: TRBJ2-3